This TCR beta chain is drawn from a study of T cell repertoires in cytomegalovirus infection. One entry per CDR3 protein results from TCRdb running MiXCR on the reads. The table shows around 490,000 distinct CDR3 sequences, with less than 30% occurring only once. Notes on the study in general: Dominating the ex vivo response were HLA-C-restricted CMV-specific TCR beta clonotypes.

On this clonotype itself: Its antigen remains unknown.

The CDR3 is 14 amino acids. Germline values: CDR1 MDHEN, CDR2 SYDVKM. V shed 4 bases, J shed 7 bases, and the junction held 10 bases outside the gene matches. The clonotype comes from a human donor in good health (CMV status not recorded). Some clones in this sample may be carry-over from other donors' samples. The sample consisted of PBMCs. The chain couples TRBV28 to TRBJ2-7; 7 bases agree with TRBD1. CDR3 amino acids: CASSSGGGVWEQYF. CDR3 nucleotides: TGTGCCAGCAGTTCAGGGGGTGGGGTCTGGGAGCAGTACTTC.